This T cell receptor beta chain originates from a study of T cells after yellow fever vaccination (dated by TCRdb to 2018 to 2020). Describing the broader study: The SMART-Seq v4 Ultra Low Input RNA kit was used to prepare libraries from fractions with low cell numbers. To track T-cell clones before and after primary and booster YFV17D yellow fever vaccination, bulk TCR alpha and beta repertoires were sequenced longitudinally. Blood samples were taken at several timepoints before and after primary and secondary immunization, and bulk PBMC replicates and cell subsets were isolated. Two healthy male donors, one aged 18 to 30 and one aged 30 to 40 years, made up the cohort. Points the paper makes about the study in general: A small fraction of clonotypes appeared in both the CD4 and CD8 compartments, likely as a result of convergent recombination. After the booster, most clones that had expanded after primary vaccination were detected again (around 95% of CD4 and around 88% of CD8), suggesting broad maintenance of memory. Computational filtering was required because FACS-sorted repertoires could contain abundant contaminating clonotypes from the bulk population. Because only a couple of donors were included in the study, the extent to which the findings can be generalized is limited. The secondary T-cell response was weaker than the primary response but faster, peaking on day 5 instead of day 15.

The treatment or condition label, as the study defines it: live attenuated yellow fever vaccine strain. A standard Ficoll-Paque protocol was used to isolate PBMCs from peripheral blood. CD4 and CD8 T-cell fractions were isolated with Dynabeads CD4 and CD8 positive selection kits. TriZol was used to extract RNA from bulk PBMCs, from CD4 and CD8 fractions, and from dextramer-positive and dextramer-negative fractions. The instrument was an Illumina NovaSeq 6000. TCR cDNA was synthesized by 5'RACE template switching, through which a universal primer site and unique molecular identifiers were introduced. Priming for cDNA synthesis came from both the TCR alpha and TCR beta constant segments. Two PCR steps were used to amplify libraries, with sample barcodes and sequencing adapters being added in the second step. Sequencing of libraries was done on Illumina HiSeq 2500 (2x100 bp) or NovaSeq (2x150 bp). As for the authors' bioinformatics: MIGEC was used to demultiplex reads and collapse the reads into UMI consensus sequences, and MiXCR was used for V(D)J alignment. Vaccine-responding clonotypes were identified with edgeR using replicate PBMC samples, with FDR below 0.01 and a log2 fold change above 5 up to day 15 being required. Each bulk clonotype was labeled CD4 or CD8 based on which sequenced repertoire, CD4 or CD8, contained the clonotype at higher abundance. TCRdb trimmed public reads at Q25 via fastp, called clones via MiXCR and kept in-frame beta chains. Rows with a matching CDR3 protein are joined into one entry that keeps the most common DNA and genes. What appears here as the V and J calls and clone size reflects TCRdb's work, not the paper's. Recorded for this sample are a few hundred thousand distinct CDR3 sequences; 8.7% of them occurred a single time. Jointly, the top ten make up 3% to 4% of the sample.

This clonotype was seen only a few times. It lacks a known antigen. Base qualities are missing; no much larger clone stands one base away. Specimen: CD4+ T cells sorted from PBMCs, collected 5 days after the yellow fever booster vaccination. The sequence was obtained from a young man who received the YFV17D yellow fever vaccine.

The base sequence is TGTGCCAGCAGCTCCGGTCCCGAACACGGCTACACCTTC. This gives the protein CASSSGPEHGYTF. The sequence links TRBV11-3 to TRBJ1-2; there is no confident call for the D gene. V is cut by 4 bases and J by 8 bases, and the space between the germline ends is 14 bases. Including the terminal cysteine and phenylalanine, the CDR3 comprises 13 residues. CDR3 DNA is the only sequence kept; it has 39 bases, read in frame from the first base. Based on the germline V gene, the CDR1 and CDR2 sequences are SGHNT and YENEEA.